The 29 T cell receptor beta chains reported below all come from one sample, sequenced in a study of CD8+ T cells in alopecia areata. Treatment defined: oral pan-JAK inhibitor, 5-10 mg twice daily. RNA was isolated and reverse transcribed to cDNA, the sequencing template. The assay was immunoSEQ multiplex PCR, and TCRdb's table has in-frame clones only and misses some. The data hold about 100,000 clones, with approximately 63% observed a single time. Sequenced material: CD8+ T cells sorted from blood, taken at approximately week 56, from a patient treated with tofacitinib. The receptors were sampled from a human donor with alopecia areata.

The chain is built from TRBV12-5 and TRBJ2-6, with TRBD2 matching over 7 bases. The CDR3 is made up of 17 amino acids. Germline-derived CDR1 and CDR2 are LGHNT and FRNRAP. The V and J ends lost 8 bases and 1 base, in that order; junction bases with no gene match: 11. The CDR3 DNA reads TGTGCTAGTAGGGAGGGGAATTCCATATCTGGGGCCAACGTCCTGACTTTC. Its protein is CASREGNSISGANVLTF.

This clone appeared once. The rearrangement joins TRBV9 to TRBJ2-5; TRBD1 agrees at 12 bases. The germline V gene has CDR1 SGDLS and CDR2 YYNGEE. CDR3 length equals 15 residues. Unmatched junction bases numbered 8, after V lost 4 bases and J lost 7 bases. The chain's CDR3 is CASSFRDRGRGTQYF. The CDR3 bases are TGTGCCAGCAGCTTCCGGGACAGGGGGCGAGGGACCCAGTACTTC.

This sequence joins TRBV13 and TRBJ2-7; no firm D call. The germline gives CDR1 PRHDT, CDR2 FYEKMQ (reference sequence). The CDR3 runs 13 residues. Trimming pared 6 bases from V and 4 bases from J, leaving 13 bases between. The CDR3 region has the DNA TGTGCCAGCAGTTATTCATCCTCGTACGAGCAGTACTTC. Protein product: CASSYSSSYEQYF. The full variable domain, completed using reference TRBV13 and TRBJ2-7, is AAGVIQSPRHLIKEKRETATLKCYPIPRHDTVYWYQQGPGQDPQFLISFYEKMQSDKGSIPDRFSAQQFSDYHSELNMSSLELGDSALYFCASSYSSSYEQYFGPGTRLTVT.

This clone showed up just once. The sample has other DNA sequences that encode this CDR3 too. The V and J genes are TRBV6-5 and TRBJ1-5, with D unresolved. The CDR3 is 13 residues long. The germline CDR1 and CDR2 sequences are MNHEY and SVGAGI. Trimming took off 2 bases at V and 0 bases at J, with 2 bases between the two ends. The CDR3 loop reads CASSYDSNQPQHF. As DNA, the CDR3 is TGTGCCAGCAGTTACGATAGCAATCAGCCCCAGCATTTT.

The chain links TRBV7-6 to TRBJ2-3; no firm D call. V was trimmed by 5 bases and J by 0 bases, leaving 3 bases between them. Germline CDR1 and CDR2: SGHVS and FNYEAQ. The CDR3 sequence is 12 residues long. The chain's CDR3 is CASSPSTDTQYF. The CDR3 DNA reads as TGTGCCAGCAGCCCGAGCACAGATACGCAGTATTTT. Based on the CDR3 plus reference TRBV7-6 and TRBJ2-3, the full variable domain is GAGVSQSPRYKVTKRGQDVALRCDPISGHVSLYWYRQALGQGPEFLTYFNYEAQQDKSGLPNDRFSAERPEGSISTLTIQRTEQRDSAMYRCASSPSTDTQYFGPGTRLTVL.

The chain links TRBV29-1 to TRBJ1-2; TRBD1 agrees at 7 bases. This CDR3 is 14 amino acids long. J gave up 3 bases and V 6 bases, and 10 bases lay outside the gene matches. Germline CDR1 is SQVTM and CDR2 is ANQGSEA. In DNA form, the CDR3 reads TGCAGCGTCCGTGACAGGGTGATTGACTATGGCTACACCTTC. This translates into CSVRDRVIDYGYTF. Full variable domain (outside the CDR3, taken from reference TRBV29-1 and TRBJ1-2): SAVISQKPSRDICQRGTSLTIQCQVDSQVTMMFWYRQQPGQSLTLIATANQGSEATYESGFVIDKFPISRPNLTFSTLTVSNMSPEDSSIYLCSVRDRVIDYGYTFGSGTRLTVV.

The genes are TRBV4-2 and TRBJ1-5, with a weak D call TRBD1 (5 bases). V shed 7 bases and J shed 3 bases, with 13 bases lying between them. This CDR3 is 14 amino acids long. The germline gives CDR1 LGHNA, CDR2 YNFKEQ. In DNA form, the CDR3 reads TGTGCCAGCAACTCGGGACGCCCCAATCAGCCCCAGCATTTT. Protein product: CASNSGRPNQPQHF.

This chain uses TRBV29-1 with TRBJ1-2; a possible D gene is TRBD1 (5 bases). Per the germline V gene, CDR1 is SQVTM and CDR2 is ANQGSEA. The germline V and J ends were trimmed by 4 bases and 4 bases, with 13 bases remaining between them. The CDR3 has 13 amino acids. CDR3 region: CSVGADTFYGYTF. The CDR3 nucleotides read TGCAGCGTTGGGGCGGACACCTTCTATGGCTACACCTTC. Full variable domain (outside the CDR3, taken from reference TRBV29-1 and TRBJ1-2): SAVISQKPSRDICQRGTSLTIQCQVDSQVTMMFWYRQQPGQSLTLIATANQGSEATYESGFVIDKFPISRPNLTFSTLTVSNMSPEDSSIYLCSVGADTFYGYTFGSGTRLTVV.

Points on this clone: At one end the junction does not follow the germline gene, possibly because of a read error. V and J are TRBV15 and TRBJ1-5; D possibly corresponds to TRBD1 (5 bases). The CDR3 sequence is 16 residues long. Germline V gene sequence: CDR1 LNHNV, CDR2 YYDKDF (reference sequence). The DNA for the CDR3 is TGTGCCACCAGCAGAGACAGGGTGTCAAGCAATCAGTCCCAGCATTTT. This translates into CATSRDRVSSNQSQHF.

This sequence joins TRBV5-1 and TRBJ1-2, with a weak D call TRBD1 (6 bases). V was clipped by 1 base and J by 5 bases, with 15 bases between them. The CDR3 is 15 amino acids. Germline lookup yields CDR1 SGHRS and CDR2 YFSETQ. Here the CDR3 DNA reads TGCGCCAGCAGCTTGAACCTACCCACAGGGTATGGCTACACCTTC. Translated: CASSLNLPTGYGYTF.

The sample holds a few counts of this clone. V gene TRBV11-1 combines with J gene TRBJ2-7, with 8 bases matching TRBD2. Germline loops: CDR1 SGHAT, CDR2 FQDESV (reference sequence). Trimming at V came to 3 bases and at J to 4 bases, leaving 8 bases not matched to a gene. CDR3 length equals 15 residues. The CDR3, as DNA: TGTGCCAGCAGCTTCTCCGGGACTAGTGGTTACGAGCAGTACTTC. It yields the protein CASSFSGTSGYEQYF.

The chain joins TRBV5-1 to TRBJ2-7, with no clear D. Germline V gene data show CDR1 as SGHRS and CDR2 as YFSETQ. The CDR3 length is 12 residues. Trimming stripped 4 bases from V and 0 bases from J, with 5 bases between. CDR3 protein: CASSRDSYEQYF. Written as DNA, the CDR3 is TGCGCCAGCAGCAGGGACTCCTACGAGCAGTACTTC. The entire variable domain, with the rest obtained from reference TRBV5-1 and TRBJ2-7, is as follows: KAGVTQTPRYLIKTRGQQVTLSCSPISGHRSVSWYQQTPGQGLQFLFEYFSETQRNKGNFPGRFSGRQFSNSRSEMNVSTLELGDSALYLCASSRDSYEQYFGPGTRLTVT.

The gene calls are TRBV7-8 and TRBJ1-5; D not resolved. This CDR3 has 14 residues. The V gene's germline CDR1 is SGHVS and CDR2 FQNEAQ. V gave up 5 bases and J gave up 0 bases, with 8 bases separating them. CDR3 in DNA: TGTGCCAGCAGCCCATCGACTAGCAATCAGCCCCAGCATTTT. It specifies CASSPSTSNQPQHF.

The chain has TRBV30 and TRBJ2-3; 8 bases map to TRBD1. Germline lookup yields CDR1 GTSNPN and CDR2 SVGIG (reference sequence). The CDR3 spans 14 residues. Trimming cost V 5 bases and J 3 bases; bases outside gene matches: 7. The DNA for the CDR3 is TGTGCCTGGGACAGGGGAAGCTCTACAGATACGCAGTATTTT. This translates into CAWDRGSSTDTQYF.

The chain combines TRBV6-5 with TRBJ2-1; 9 bases match TRBD1. This CDR3 has 15 amino acids. From germline, CDR1 is MNHEY and CDR2 SVGAGI. Unmatched junction bases numbered 9, after V lost 6 bases and J lost 6 bases. The CDR3 here is CASSSGTGQVNEQFF. The CDR3 DNA sequence: TGTGCCAGCAGCTCCGGGACAGGGCAGGTCAATGAGCAGTTCTTC.

This chain joins TRBV29-1 and TRBJ1-1; possibly TRBD1 for D (5 bases). V lost 6 bases to trimming and J lost 6 bases, with 14 bases between them. This CDR3 has 12 residues. The germline CDR1 and CDR2 sequences are SQVTM and ANQGSEA. The CDR3 region has the DNA TGCAGCGTGGTCGGGCGAGGGGCTGAAGCTTTCTTT. Protein: CSVVGRGAEAFF. The full variable domain, in which reference TRBV29-1 and TRBJ1-1 provide the parts outside the CDR3, is SAVISQKPSRDICQRGTSLTIQCQVDSQVTMMFWYRQQPGQSLTLIATANQGSEATYESGFVIDKFPISRPNLTFSTLTVSNMSPEDSSIYLCSVVGRGAEAFFGQGTRLTVV.

The chain is built from TRBV13 and TRBJ2-5; 12 bases align to TRBD1. V shed 8 bases, J shed 5 bases, and the junction held 9 bases outside the gene matches. Germline lookup yields CDR1 PRHDT and CDR2 FYEKMQ (reference sequence). CDR3 size: 15 residues. CDR3 DNA: TGTGCCAGCTACTATCGGGACAGGGGGCGTGAGACCCAGTACTTC. As protein: CASYYRDRGRETQYF.

This clone was recorded a few times. This rearrangement joins TRBV27 to TRBJ2-7; 8 bases align to TRBD1. With 5 bases clipped from V and 6 bases from J, the junction kept 12 bases outside the gene matches. The V gene's germline CDR1 is MNHEY and CDR2 SMNVEV (reference sequence). The CDR3 runs to 15 residues. CDR3 bases: TGTGCCAGCAGTCCCGACGGGACAGGTACGTTCGAGCAGTACTTC. Translated, it gives CASSPDGTGTFEQYF.

This chain joins TRBV7-9 and TRBJ2-1; D gene uncertain. The germline V and J ends were trimmed by 5 bases and 5 bases, with 13 bases remaining between them. In germline, CDR1 is SEHNR, CDR2 FQNEAQ (reference sequence). There are 14 residues in the CDR3. Here the CDR3 reads CASSLPGPNNEQFF. CDR3 bases: TGTGCCAGCAGCCTGCCGGGCCCCAACAATGAGCAGTTCTTC.

The DNA for the CDR3 is TGTGCCAGCAGCTTTAAGGAGGGACCCTACGAGCAGTACTTC. Encoded protein: CASSFKEGPYEQYF. The chain recombines TRBV7-9 with TRBJ2-7; tentative D call: TRBD2 (6 bases). The germline CDR1 and CDR2 sequences are SEHNR and FQNEAQ (reference sequence). V lost 3 bases and J 2 bases, leaving 11 bases between the germline ends. The CDR3 has 14 residues.

The V call is TRBV9, the J call TRBJ1-2, with no clear D. Deletions cut 7 bases from V and 2 bases from J, with 15 bases between. Germline CDR1 and CDR2: SGDLS and YYNGEE. The CDR3 covers 14 residues. The CDR3 DNA follows: TGTGCCAGCCGAAATATAGACGGGAACTATGGCTACACCTTC. Protein product: CASRNIDGNYGYTF.

The J gene is TRBJ2-7, the V gene TRBV7-2; D gene uncertain. The CDR3 has 13 residues. The germline CDR1 and CDR2 sequences are SGHTA and FQGNSA. The V and J ends lost 4 bases and 2 bases respectively, with 9 bases between them. The CDR3 DNA sequence: TGTGCCAGCAGCTCAGAGATCCCCTACGAGCAGTACTTC. This codes for CASSSEIPYEQYF.

This clone has just a few counts. The chain links TRBV5-1 to TRBJ2-1; TRBD1 might be the D (5 bases). The germline V gene encodes CDR1 SGHRS and CDR2 YFSETQ. This CDR3 has 16 amino acids. V was cut by 2 bases and J by 2 bases, with 14 bases left in between. CDR3 loop: CASSFPQGPPYNEQFF. CDR3 DNA sequence: TGCGCCAGCAGCTTCCCCCAGGGTCCCCCCTACAATGAGCAGTTCTTC.

V usage is TRBV7-2 and J usage is TRBJ1-1, with a weak D call TRBD1 (6 bases). The CDR3 is 13 residues long. Germline V gene lookup returns CDR1 SGHTA and CDR2 FQGNSA. Trimming shortened V by 2 bases and J by 7 bases, and 11 bases separated the two germline ends. As DNA, the CDR3 is TGTGCCAGCAGCTTACTAGCCAGGGGTGAAGCTTTCTTT. It translates to CASSLLARGEAFF.

The rearrangement joins TRBV6-6 to TRBJ1-5; possibly TRBD1 for D (5 bases). V was shortened by 2 bases and J by 5 bases, with 16 bases between the two germline ends. The CDR3 runs to 16 residues. CDR1 is MNHNY and CDR2 is SVGAGI in the germline V gene (reference sequence). Written as DNA, the CDR3 is TGTGCCAGCAGTTACCTTGGTAGAGTGGGGGATCAGCCCCAGCATTTT. Its translation is CASSYLGRVGDQPQHF.

This clone appeared a few times. In nucleotides, the CDR3 is TGTGCCAGTAGTAATCCGGGACTAGCGGGGGCCTACAATGAGCAGTTCTTC. Protein: CASSNPGLAGAYNEQFF. The genes are TRBV19 and TRBJ2-1; 14 bases are a match to TRBD2. Germline assignment: CDR1 LNHDA and CDR2 SQIVND (reference sequence). The CDR3 consists of 17 residues. Germline trimming cut 4 bases from V and 2 bases from J; bases unmatched to any gene: 4.

This clone was detected only a few times. This chain links TRBV7-9 with TRBJ2-7; a possible D gene is TRBD2 (5 bases). The CDR3 runs 12 residues. V shed 3 bases and J shed 5 bases, with 8 bases lying between them. Germline-derived CDR1 and CDR2 are SEHNR and FQNEAQ (reference sequence). The CDR3 region has the DNA TGTGCCAGCAGCTTTTTGGGAGACGAGCAGTACTTC. Its translation: CASSFLGDEQYF.

The chain combines TRBV7-9 with TRBJ1-6; D ambiguous. The germline V gene encodes CDR1 SEHNR and CDR2 FQNEAQ (reference sequence). This CDR3 contains 12 residues. Trimming took off 5 bases at V and 14 bases at J, with 13 bases between the two ends. The CDR3 loop reads CASSPGPSALHF. Here the CDR3 DNA reads TGTGCCAGCAGCCCCGGACCCTCGGCCCTCCACTTT.

This chain uses TRBV6-4 with TRBJ2-1; D possibly corresponds to TRBD1 (5 bases). V was shortened by 2 bases and J by 2 bases, with 7 bases between the two germline ends. Germline V lookup: CDR1 MRHNA, CDR2 SNTAGT. The CDR3 totals 14 residues. The CDR3, as DNA: TGTGCCAGCAGTGACGACAGAGCCTACAATGAGCAGTTCTTC. It is translated as CASSDDRAYNEQFF.